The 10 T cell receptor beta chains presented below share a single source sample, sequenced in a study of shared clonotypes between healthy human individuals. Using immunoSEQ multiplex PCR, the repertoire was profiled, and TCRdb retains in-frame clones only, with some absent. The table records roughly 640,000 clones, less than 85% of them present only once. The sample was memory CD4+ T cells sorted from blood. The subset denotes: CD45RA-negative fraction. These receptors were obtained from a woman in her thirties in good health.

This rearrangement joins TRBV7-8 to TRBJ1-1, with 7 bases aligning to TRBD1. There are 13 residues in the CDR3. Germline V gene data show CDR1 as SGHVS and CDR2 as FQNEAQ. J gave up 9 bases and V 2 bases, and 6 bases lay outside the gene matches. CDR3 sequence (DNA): TGTGCCAGCAGCTTAAAACAGGGGCTACAAGCTTTCTTT. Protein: CASSLKQGLQAFF.

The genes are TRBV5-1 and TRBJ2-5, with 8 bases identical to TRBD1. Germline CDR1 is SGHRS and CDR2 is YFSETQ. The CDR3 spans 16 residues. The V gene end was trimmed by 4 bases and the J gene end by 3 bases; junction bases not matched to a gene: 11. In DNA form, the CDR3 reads TGCGCCAGCAGCCTTACGACAGGACAGGGTGAAGAGACCCAGTACTTC. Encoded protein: CASSLTTGQGEETQYF.

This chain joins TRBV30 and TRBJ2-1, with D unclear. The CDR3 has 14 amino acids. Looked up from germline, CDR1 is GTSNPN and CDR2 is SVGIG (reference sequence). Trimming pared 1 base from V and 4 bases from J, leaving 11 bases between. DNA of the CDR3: TGTGCCTGGAGTGCAAGGGCGACGTACAATGAGCAGTTCTTC. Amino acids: CAWSARATYNEQFF.

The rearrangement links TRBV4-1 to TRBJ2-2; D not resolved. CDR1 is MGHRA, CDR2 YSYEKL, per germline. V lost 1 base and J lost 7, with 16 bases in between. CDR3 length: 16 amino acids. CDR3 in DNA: TGCGCCAGCAGCCAAGCGTTGGGTACTGGGATCGGGGAGCTGTTTTTT. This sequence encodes CASSQALGTGIGELFF.

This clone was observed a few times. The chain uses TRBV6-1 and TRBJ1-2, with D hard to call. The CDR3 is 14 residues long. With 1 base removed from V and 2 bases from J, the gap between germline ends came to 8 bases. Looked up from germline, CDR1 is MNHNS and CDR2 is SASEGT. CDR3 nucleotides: TGTGCCAGCAGTGAAGAGCCTAGAAACTATGGCTACACCTTC. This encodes CASSEEPRNYGYTF.

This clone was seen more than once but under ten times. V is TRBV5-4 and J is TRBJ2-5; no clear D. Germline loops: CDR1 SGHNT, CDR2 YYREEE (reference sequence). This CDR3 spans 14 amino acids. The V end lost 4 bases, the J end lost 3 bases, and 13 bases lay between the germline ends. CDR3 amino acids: CASSRPDGEETQYF. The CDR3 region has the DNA TGTGCCAGCAGCAGACCGGATGGCGAAGAGACCCAGTACTTC.

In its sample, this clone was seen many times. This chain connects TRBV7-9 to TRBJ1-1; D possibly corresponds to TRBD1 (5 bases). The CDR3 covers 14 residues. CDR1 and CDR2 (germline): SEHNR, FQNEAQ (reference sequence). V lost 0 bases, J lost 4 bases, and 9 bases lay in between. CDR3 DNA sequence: TGTGCCAGCAGCTTAGCGGGACTGGGCACTGAAGCTTTCTTT. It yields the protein CASSLAGLGTEAFF.

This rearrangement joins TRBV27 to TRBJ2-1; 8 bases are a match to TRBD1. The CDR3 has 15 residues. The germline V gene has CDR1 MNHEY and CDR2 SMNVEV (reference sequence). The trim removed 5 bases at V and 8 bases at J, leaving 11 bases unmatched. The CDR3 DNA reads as TGTGCCAGCAGTCACGACCGGGACAGGCTGCATGAGCAGTTCTTC. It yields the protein CASSHDRDRLHEQFF.

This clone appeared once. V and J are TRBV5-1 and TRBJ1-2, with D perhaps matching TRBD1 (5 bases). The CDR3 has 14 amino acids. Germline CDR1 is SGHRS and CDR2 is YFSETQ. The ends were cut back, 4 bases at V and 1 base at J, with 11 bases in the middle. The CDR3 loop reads CASSPWGYNYGYTF. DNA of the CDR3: TGCGCCAGCAGCCCATGGGGGTATAACTATGGCTACACCTTC. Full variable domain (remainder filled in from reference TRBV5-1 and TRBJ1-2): KAGVTQTPRYLIKTRGQQVTLSCSPISGHRSVSWYQQTPGQGLQFLFEYFSETQRNKGNFPGRFSGRQFSNSRSEMNVSTLELGDSALYLCASSPWGYNYGYTFGSGTRLTVV.

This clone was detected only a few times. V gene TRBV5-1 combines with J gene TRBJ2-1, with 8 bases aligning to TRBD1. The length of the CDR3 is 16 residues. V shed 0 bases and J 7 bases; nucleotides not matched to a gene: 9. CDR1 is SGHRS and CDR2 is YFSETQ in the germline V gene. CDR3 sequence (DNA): TGCGCCAGCAGCTTGGAAATAATTGGACAGGGTAATGAGCAGTTCTTC. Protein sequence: CASSLEIIGQGNEQFF.